This T cell receptor beta chain was profiled in a study of control samples from healthy donors and cancer patients. Assay: immunoSEQ multiplex PCR; the TCRdb copy retains only in-frame clones and omits some. The sample lists tens of thousands of clones, 80% to 95% occurring once. This CDR3 has 13 amino acids. Trimming removed 10 bases from V and 6 bases from J; junction bases left unmatched: 11. The germline gives CDR1 LNHDA, CDR2 SQIVND (reference sequence). The sequencing sample was made of PBMCs. The genes are TRBV19 and TRBJ2-7; TRBD2 aligns across 8 bases. This TCR derives from a woman aged 40-49 years with lung cancer. CDR3 in DNA: TGTGCCACCTCCCCGGGGGGGAATGGCGAGCAGTACTTC. Translating it yields CATSPGGNGEQYF. The full variable domain, with the rest looked up from reference TRBV19 and TRBJ2-7, is DGGITQSPKYLFRKEGQNVTLSCEQNLNHDAMYWYRQDPGQGLRLIYYSQIVNDFQKGDIAEGYSVSREKKESFPLTVTSAQKNPTAFYLCATSPGGNGEQYFGPGTRLTVT.